The 14 T cell receptor beta chains presented below share a single source sample, sequenced in a study of OX40 agonist ivuxolimab in advanced cancers. TCRdb's table, derived via immunoSEQ multiplex PCR, lists solely in-frame clones and lacks some. The sample shows about 45,000 clones, roughly 93% of them seen only once. The sample was CD4+ or CD8+ T cells sorted from blood, taken in a trial of the OX40 agonist ivuxolimab. These receptors came from an adult with an advanced solid tumor such as melanoma, head and neck, liver or kidney cancer.

The genes are TRBV19 and TRBJ2-5; the D is unclear. V gave up 3 bases and J gave up 0 bases, with 11 bases separating them. The CDR3 sequence is 15 residues long. The V gene's germline CDR1 is LNHDA and CDR2 SQIVND (reference sequence). In DNA, the CDR3 is TGTGCCAGTAGTATCTCCCTTACGTACCAAGAGACCCAGTACTTC. Translation gives CASSISLTYQETQYF.

The chain combines TRBV10-3 with TRBJ1-1; TRBD1 agrees at 7 bases. The CDR3 has 12 residues. Germline assignment: CDR1 ENHRY and CDR2 SYGVKD. Trimming at V came to 3 bases and at J to 11 bases, leaving 6 bases not matched to a gene. This chain's CDR3 is CAISDPTGAAFF. CDR3 sequence (DNA): TGTGCCATCAGTGACCCCACAGGGGCGGCTTTCTTT.

The chain uses TRBV28 and TRBJ1-4, with 8 bases fitting TRBD1. CDR1 is MDHEN, CDR2 SYDVKM, per germline. V gave up 4 bases and J gave up 4 bases; unmatched junction bases: 14. The CDR3 sequence is 18 residues long. DNA of the CDR3: TGTGCCAGCAGTTCTAGTATCCTGGGACAGGCCGGTAATGAAAAACTGTTTTTT. Translating it yields CASSSSILGQAGNEKLFF.

This sequence joins TRBV27 and TRBJ2-1; 9 bases are a match to TRBD2. The V gene's germline CDR1 is MNHEY and CDR2 SMNVEV (reference sequence). CDR3 length: 16 amino acids. V was pared by 6 bases and J by 4 bases, with 10 bases of the junction left unmatched. The CDR3 DNA follows: TGTGCCAGCAGCGGACTAGCGACAACAACATACAATGAGCAGTTCTTC. Protein: CASSGLATTTYNEQFF.

The sample holds a few counts of this clone. This sequence joins TRBV30 and TRBJ2-5; 9 bases are shared with TRBD1. Looked up from germline, CDR1 is GTSNPN and CDR2 is SVGIG (reference sequence). With V trimmed by 0 bases and J by 5 bases, 4 bases remained unmatched. The CDR3 totals 14 residues. The CDR3 region is CAWSVGQGRETQYF. In DNA, the CDR3 is TGTGCCTGGAGTGTAGGACAGGGGAGGGAGACCCAGTACTTC.

The chain joins TRBV4-1 to TRBJ1-1; D is ambiguous. Deletions cut 0 bases from V and 11 bases from J, with 10 bases between. The CDR3 spans 12 residues. Germline CDR1 MGHRA, CDR2 YSYEKL. CDR3 DNA sequence: TGCGCCAGCAGCCAAGAGAAGGGTTGGGCTTTCTTT. This gives the protein CASSQEKGWAFF.

This clone has just a few counts. CDR3 nucleotide sequence: TGTGCCAGCGACGAGGGGAACACTGAAGCTTTCTTT. Translated, it gives CASDEGNTEAFF. The chain recombines TRBV25-1 with TRBJ1-1, with no clear D. This CDR3 has 12 amino acids. Deletions cut 8 bases from V and 1 base from J, with 8 bases between. CDR1 is MGHDK and CDR2 is SYGVNS in the germline V gene.

The CDR3 spells CASSLLAGVNEQFF. CDR3 nucleotide sequence: TGTGCCAGCAGCTTACTAGCGGGAGTCAATGAGCAGTTCTTC. The chain employs TRBV11-2 and TRBJ2-1; 10 bases are a match to TRBD2. V lost 2 bases and J lost 6; bases outside the gene matches: 1. The germline CDR1 and CDR2 sequences are SGHAT and FQNNGV. The CDR3 totals 14 residues.

This chain joins TRBV5-6 and TRBJ2-3; D ambiguous. In germline, CDR1 is SGHDT, CDR2 YYEEEE. The CDR3 runs to 12 residues. V shed 5 bases and J shed 2 bases, with 6 bases lying between them. DNA for the CDR3: TGTGCCAGCAGTCAGTACACAGATACGCAGTATTTT. As protein: CASSQYTDTQYF.

The genes are TRBV6-5 and TRBJ2-7, with a possible D match to TRBD1 (5 bases). This CDR3 region has 14 residues. Trimming stripped 5 bases from V and 0 bases from J, with 11 bases between. CDR1 and CDR2 from the germline V gene are MNHEY and SVGAGI. CDR3 in DNA: TGTGCCAGCAGTGAAGTCGACAGCTCCTACGAGCAGTACTTC. Protein: CASSEVDSSYEQYF.

The chain employs TRBV19 and TRBJ2-7; D gene uncertain. Trimming removed 6 bases at V and 4 bases at J, with 13 bases between. CDR1 LNHDA and CDR2 SQIVND come from the germline V gene (reference sequence). The CDR3 consists of 13 residues. CDR3 DNA: TGTGCCAGTAGCAACGACGGAGATTACGAGCAGTACTTC. Translation: CASSNDGDYEQYF.

This clone was observed a single time. This chain uses TRBV30 with TRBJ2-7, with D perhaps matching TRBD1 (5 bases). V was pared by 0 bases and J by 4 bases, with 10 bases between. Germline V gene lookup returns CDR1 GTSNPN and CDR2 SVGIG (reference sequence). The length of the CDR3 is 13 residues. The CDR3 coding sequence is TGTGCCTGGAGTGTGGGAAAGGGGTACGAGCAGTACTTC. Residues: CAWSVGKGYEQYF.

V usage is TRBV7-6 and J usage is TRBJ2-7; 10 bases line up with TRBD1. Germline V gives CDR1 SGHVS, CDR2 FNYEAQ. V dropped 3 bases and J dropped 5; count of bases not matched to a gene: 4. There are 14 residues in the CDR3. The CDR3 protein is CASSFRDRGDEQYF. As DNA, the CDR3 is TGTGCCAGCAGCTTCCGGGACAGGGGCGACGAGCAGTACTTC.

This chain links TRBV19 with TRBJ2-7; 11 bases are shared with TRBD2. The CDR3 length is 16 residues. V shed 3 bases and J 0 bases; nucleotides not matched to a gene: 4. CDR1 is LNHDA, CDR2 SQIVND, per germline (reference sequence). The CDR3 region has the DNA TGTGCCAGTAGTATCGGGACTAGCGGATACTCCTACGAGCAGTACTTC. Translating it yields CASSIGTSGYSYEQYF.